The 5 T cell receptor beta chains below all came from one sample that was sequenced in a study. TCRdb re-analysed the RT-PCR reads in MiXCR, keeping a single row per CDR3 protein. The sample carries around 700,000 distinct CDR3 sequences, about 14% recorded once. The sequenced sample consisted of memory CD4+ T cells from blood. These receptor sequences come from a female donor in good health, serving as a healthy control.

This clonotype came up many times. The chain has TRBV4-2 and TRBJ2-3, with 8 bases fitting TRBD2. V lost 0 bases and J lost 4; bases outside the gene matches: 12. The V gene's germline CDR1 is LGHNA and CDR2 YNFKEQ. This CDR3 has 18 residues. The CDR3 nucleotides are TGTGCCAGCAGCCAAGAGAGGCTAAGCGGGAGTGCGGCAGATACGCAGTATTTT. This gives the protein CASSQERLSGSAADTQYF.

The chain recombines TRBV4-3 with TRBJ2-2; D not resolved. In germline, CDR1 is LGHNA, CDR2 YSLEER. V was clipped by 0 bases and J by 3 bases, with 5 bases between them. This CDR3 spans 14 amino acids. The CDR3, as DNA: TGCGCCAGCAGCCAAGATAGGGACACCGGGGAGCTGTTTTTT. This sequence encodes CASSQDRDTGELFF.

This clonotype was observed at least ten times. This sequence joins TRBV12-3 or TRBV12-4 and TRBJ2-1; D is possibly TRBD2 (5 bases). V lost 7 bases to trimming and J lost 0 bases, with 13 bases between them. CDR3 length equals 15 residues. This chain's CDR3 is CASTLGGSSYNEQFF. CDR3 DNA: TGTGCCAGCACCCTCGGTGGGAGCTCCTACAATGAGCAGTTCTTC.

This clonotype was observed a handful of times. The chain has TRBV11-1 and TRBJ2-5; possibly TRBD1 or TRBD2 for D (5 bases each). V dropped 1 base and J dropped 4 bases, with 13 bases sitting between them. CDR3 length equals 15 residues. The V gene's germline CDR1 is SGHAT and CDR2 FQDESV (reference sequence). The CDR3 nucleotides are TGTGCCAGCAGCTTAGTCAGGGAGAGCGGAGAGACCCAGTACTTC. Residues: CASSLVRESGETQYF.

V usage is TRBV25-1 and J usage is TRBJ1-4; D call uncertain. CDR1 and CDR2 from the germline V gene are MGHDK and SYGVNS. The CDR3 has 16 residues. Between the trimmed V and J ends, which lost 4 bases and 2 bases, there was a span of 14 bases. In DNA form, the CDR3 reads TGTGCCAGCAGTGGTCCTCAACGAGGTACTAATGAAAAACTGTTTTTT. Protein product: CASSGPQRGTNEKLFF.